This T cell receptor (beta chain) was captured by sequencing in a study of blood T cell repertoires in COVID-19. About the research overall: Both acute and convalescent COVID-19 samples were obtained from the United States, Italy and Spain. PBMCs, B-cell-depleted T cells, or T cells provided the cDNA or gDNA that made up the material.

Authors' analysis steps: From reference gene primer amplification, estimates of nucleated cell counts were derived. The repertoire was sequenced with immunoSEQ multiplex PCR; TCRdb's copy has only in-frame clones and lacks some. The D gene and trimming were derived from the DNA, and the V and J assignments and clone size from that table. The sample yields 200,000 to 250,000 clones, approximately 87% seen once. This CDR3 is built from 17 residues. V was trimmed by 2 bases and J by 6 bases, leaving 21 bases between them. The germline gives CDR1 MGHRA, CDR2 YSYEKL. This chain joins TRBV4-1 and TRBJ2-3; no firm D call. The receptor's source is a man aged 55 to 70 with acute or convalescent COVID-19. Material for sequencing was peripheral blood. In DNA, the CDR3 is TGCGCCAGCAGCCAATCTGACCTAGTAGTCACTGGCGATACGCAGTATTTT. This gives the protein CASSQSDLVVTGDTQYF.